These 12 T cell receptor beta chains were sequenced from one sample in a study of T cell repertoires in cytomegalovirus infection. Antigens of these TCRs are unknown. TCRdb reanalysed the reads using MiXCR and keeps one entry per CDR3 protein. This sample carries around 71,000 distinct CDR3 sequences, about 20% of them seen once, and the ten largest clones take about 63%. The source material was CD8+ T cells from cultured PBMCs, sampled from culture after CMV antigen stimulation. The source of these receptors is a human donor in good health (CMV status not recorded). Some clones in this sample may be carry-over from other donors' samples.

This clonotype is medium-sized in the sample. The V and J genes are TRBV7-2 and TRBJ1-5; D unclear. With 5 bases removed from V and 7 bases from J, the gap between germline ends came to 18 bases. Germline assignment: CDR1 SGHTA and CDR2 FQGNSA. The CDR3 has 15 amino acids. This CDR3 is CASSPAGGYLQPQHF. DNA for the CDR3: TGTGCCAGCAGCCCCGCGGGAGGGTACCTACAGCCCCAGCATTTT. Full variable domain (rest looked up from reference TRBV7-2 and TRBJ1-5): GAGVSQSPSNKVTEKGKDVELRCDPISGHTALYWYRQSLGQGLEFLIYFQGNSAPDKSGLPSDRFSAERTGGSVSTLTIQRTQQEDSAVYLCASSPAGGYLQPQHFGDGTRLSIL.

V is TRBV20-1 and J is TRBJ1-1; D not certain. Germline V gives CDR1 DFQATT, CDR2 SNEGSKA (reference sequence). The V end was cut by 5 bases, the J end by 3 bases, with 7 bases between. The CDR3 runs 11 residues. CDR3 coding DNA: TGCAGTGCTGCATACTACACTGAAGCTTTCTTT. This sequence encodes CSAAYYTEAFF.

V gene TRBV12-3 or TRBV12-4 combines with J gene TRBJ2-1; no clear D. This CDR3 comprises 11 residues. V was trimmed by 6 bases and J by 5 bases, leaving 5 bases between them. The CDR3 loop reads CASSPDNEQFF. The CDR3 DNA is TGTGCCAGCAGCCCGGACAATGAGCAGTTCTTC.

The chain uses TRBV11-2 and TRBJ2-1; 9 nucleotides align to TRBD2. CDR1 SGHAT and CDR2 FQNNGV come from the germline V gene. J lost 7 bases, V lost 4 bases, and 8 bases had no gene match. This CDR3 has 15 residues. CDR3 amino acids: CASSSISGGMNEQFF. The CDR3 region has the DNA TGTGCCAGCAGCTCCATTAGCGGGGGAATGAATGAGCAGTTCTTC.

This CDR3 reads CASSPAPGQGARGQFF. DNA for the CDR3: TGCGCCAGCAGCCCCGCTCCGGGACAGGGGGCCAGGGGGCAGTTCTTC. The rearrangement joins TRBV4-1 to TRBJ2-1; TRBD1 aligns across 12 bases. Germline V gene data show CDR1 as MGHRA and CDR2 as YSYEKL. The CDR3 loop spans 16 amino acids. V was clipped by 4 bases and J by 12 bases; unmatched bases: 13.

The chain recombines TRBV6-2 or TRBV6-3 with TRBJ1-5; 9 bases agree with TRBD1. The CDR3 has 16 residues. Germline lookup yields CDR1 MNHEY and CDR2 SVGEGT. V shed 4 bases and J 3 bases; nucleotides not matched to a gene: 7. The CDR3 here is CASSWRTGDPNQPQHF. Here the CDR3 DNA reads TGTGCCAGCAGTTGGAGGACAGGGGATCCCAATCAGCCCCAGCATTTT.

This clonotype was counted only a few times. J is TRBJ2-7 and V is TRBV11-2; 7 bases match TRBD1. V was pared by 4 bases and J by 1 base, with 7 bases of the junction left unmatched. CDR3 length equals 15 residues. The germline V gene has CDR1 SGHAT and CDR2 FQNNGV. The CDR3 DNA sequence: TGTGCCAGCAGCTCGGTACAGGGGTTTTCCTACGAGCAGTACTTC. This encodes CASSSVQGFSYEQYF.

The chain uses TRBV6-2 or TRBV6-3 and TRBJ2-1, with 10 nucleotides matching TRBD2. The germline V gene encodes CDR1 MNHEY and CDR2 SVGEGT. Trimming at V came to 7 bases and at J to 14 bases, leaving 11 bases not matched to a gene. The CDR3 runs to 13 residues. This CDR3 is CASTSSGGAREFF. In nucleotides, the CDR3 is TGTGCCAGCACTTCAAGCGGGGGGGCCAGGGAGTTCTTC.

The genes are TRBV12-3 or TRBV12-4 and TRBJ2-3; 9 nucleotides line up with TRBD2. This CDR3 has 16 amino acids. V dropped 4 bases and J dropped 4; count of bases not matched to a gene: 9. CDR3 sequence (DNA): TGTGCCAGCAGTTCCCCTCCGGGACTAGCAGCAGATACGCAGTATTTT. It specifies CASSSPPGLAADTQYF.

The rearrangement links TRBV10-3 to TRBJ2-1, with D perhaps TRBD1 or TRBD2 (5 bases each). Germline V CDR1 and CDR2: ENHRY, SYGVKD. V was trimmed by 0 bases and J by 10 bases, leaving 7 bases between them. This CDR3 spans 12 amino acids. CDR3 nucleotide sequence: TGTGCCATCAGTGAGTCGGGGACCGAGCAGTTCTTC. Translated: CAISESGTEQFF.

This clonotype appeared a few times. The CDR3 DNA reads TGTGCTAGTGGTTCGGGTGGGACAGGAACTATTCCAGATACGCAGTATTTT. This encodes CASGSGGTGTIPDTQYF. The V and J genes are TRBV12-5 and TRBJ2-3, with 8 nucleotides matching TRBD1. Germline V CDR1 and CDR2: LGHNT, FRNRAP. The CDR3 sequence is 17 residues long. V shed 4 bases and J 4 bases; nucleotides not matched to a gene: 13.

This clonotype came up a few times. The chain links TRBV7-6 to TRBJ2-5, with a possible D match to TRBD1 (6 bases). The V gene's germline CDR1 is SGHVS and CDR2 FNYEAQ. This CDR3 comprises 16 residues. The V and J ends lost 4 bases and 4 bases respectively, with 19 bases between them. CDR3 sequence reads: CASSSAPGVVAETQYF. The DNA of the CDR3 is TGTGCCAGCAGCTCTGCGCCAGGGGTAGTGGCAGAGACCCAGTACTTC.